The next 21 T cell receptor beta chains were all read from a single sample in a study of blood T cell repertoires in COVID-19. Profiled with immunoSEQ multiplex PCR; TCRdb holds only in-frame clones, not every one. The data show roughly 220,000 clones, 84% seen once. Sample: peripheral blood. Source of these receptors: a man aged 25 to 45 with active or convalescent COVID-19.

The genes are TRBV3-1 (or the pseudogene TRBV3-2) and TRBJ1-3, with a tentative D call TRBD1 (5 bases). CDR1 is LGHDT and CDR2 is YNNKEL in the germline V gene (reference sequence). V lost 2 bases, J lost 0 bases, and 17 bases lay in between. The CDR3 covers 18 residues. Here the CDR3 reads CASSQRGAGTGSGNTIYF. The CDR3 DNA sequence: TGTGCCAGCAGCCAACGTGGGGCAGGGACTGGCTCTGGAAACACCATATATTTT.

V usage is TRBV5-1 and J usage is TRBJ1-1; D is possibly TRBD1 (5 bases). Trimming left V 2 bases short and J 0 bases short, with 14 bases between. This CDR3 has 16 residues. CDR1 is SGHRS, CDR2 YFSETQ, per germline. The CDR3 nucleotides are TGCGCCAGCAGCTTTACGCTAAGGGGCTTGAACACTGAAGCTTTCTTT. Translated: CASSFTLRGLNTEAFF.

Here the CDR3 DNA reads TGTGCCAGCAGTTACTTGTTGGGGCATACGCAGTATTTT. Protein: CASSYLLGHTQYF. This chain uses TRBV6-2 or TRBV6-3 with TRBJ2-3; D might be TRBD1 (5 bases). CDR1 MNHEY and CDR2 SVGEGT come from the germline V gene. CDR3 size: 13 residues. V shed 1 base and J shed 7 bases, with 9 bases lying between them.

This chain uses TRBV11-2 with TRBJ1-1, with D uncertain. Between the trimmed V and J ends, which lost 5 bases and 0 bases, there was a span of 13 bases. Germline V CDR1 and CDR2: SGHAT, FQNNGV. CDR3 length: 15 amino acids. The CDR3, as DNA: TGTGCCAGCAGCCGAGATAAGACTTTGAACACTGAAGCTTTCTTT. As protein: CASSRDKTLNTEAFF.

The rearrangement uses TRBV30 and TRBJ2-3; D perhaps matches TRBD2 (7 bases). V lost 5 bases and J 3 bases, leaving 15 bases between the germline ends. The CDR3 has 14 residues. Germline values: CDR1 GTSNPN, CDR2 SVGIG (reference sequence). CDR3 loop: CAWSGGLKTDTQYF. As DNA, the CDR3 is TGTGCCTGGTCGGGGGGCCTAAAGACAGATACGCAGTATTTT.

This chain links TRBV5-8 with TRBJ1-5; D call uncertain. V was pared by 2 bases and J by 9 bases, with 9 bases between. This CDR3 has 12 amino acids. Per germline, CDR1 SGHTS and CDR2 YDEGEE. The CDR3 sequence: CASSLVRGPQHF. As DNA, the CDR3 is TGTGCCAGCAGCTTAGTCCGGGGGCCCCAGCATTTT.

For the CDR3, the DNA is TGTGCCAGCAGCTTGGCCGGGGCCTATAATTCACCCCTCCACTTT. Protein: CASSLAGAYNSPLHF. The V and J genes are TRBV5-4 and TRBJ1-6, with D hard to call. V was pared by 0 bases and J by 2 bases, with 6 bases between. The CDR3 has 15 residues. Per germline, CDR1 SGHNT and CDR2 YYREEE (reference sequence).

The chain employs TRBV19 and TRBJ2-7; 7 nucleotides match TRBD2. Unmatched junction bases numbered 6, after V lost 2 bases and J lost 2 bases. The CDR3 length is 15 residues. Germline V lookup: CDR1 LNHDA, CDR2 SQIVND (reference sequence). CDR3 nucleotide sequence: TGTGCCAGTAGTATATACGAGGGAGGGCCCTACGAGCAGTACTTC. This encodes CASSIYEGGPYEQYF.

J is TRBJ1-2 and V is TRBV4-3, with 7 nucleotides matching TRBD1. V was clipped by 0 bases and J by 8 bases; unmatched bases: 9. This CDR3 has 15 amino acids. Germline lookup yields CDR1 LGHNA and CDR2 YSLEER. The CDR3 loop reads CASSQDTVTGRGYTF. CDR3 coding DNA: TGCGCCAGCAGCCAAGATACCGTGACAGGGAGGGGCTACACCTTC.

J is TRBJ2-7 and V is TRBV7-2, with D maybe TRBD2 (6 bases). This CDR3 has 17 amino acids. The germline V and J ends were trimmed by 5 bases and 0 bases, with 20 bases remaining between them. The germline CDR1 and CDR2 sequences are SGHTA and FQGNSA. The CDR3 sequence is CASSQGRLGPGSYEQYF. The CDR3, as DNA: TGTGCCAGCAGCCAAGGGAGGTTGGGGCCGGGCTCCTACGAGCAGTACTTC.

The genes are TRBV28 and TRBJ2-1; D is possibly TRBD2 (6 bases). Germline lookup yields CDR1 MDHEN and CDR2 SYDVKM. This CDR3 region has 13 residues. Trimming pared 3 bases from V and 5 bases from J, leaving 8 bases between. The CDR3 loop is CASSLEGDNEQFF. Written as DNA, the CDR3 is TGTGCCAGCAGTTTGGAGGGTGACAATGAGCAGTTCTTC. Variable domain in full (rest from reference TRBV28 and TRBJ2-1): DVKVTQSSRYLVKRTGEKVFLECVQDMDHENMFWYRQDPGLGLRLIYFSYDVKMKEKGDIPEGYSVSREKKERFSLILESASTNQTSMYLCASSLEGDNEQFFGPGTRLTVL.

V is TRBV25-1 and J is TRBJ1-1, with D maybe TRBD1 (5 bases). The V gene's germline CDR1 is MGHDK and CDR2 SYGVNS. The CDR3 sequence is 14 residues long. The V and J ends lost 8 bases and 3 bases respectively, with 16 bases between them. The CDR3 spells CASGPGATDTEAFF. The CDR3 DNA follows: TGTGCCAGCGGTCCCGGAGCGACAGACACTGAAGCTTTCTTT.

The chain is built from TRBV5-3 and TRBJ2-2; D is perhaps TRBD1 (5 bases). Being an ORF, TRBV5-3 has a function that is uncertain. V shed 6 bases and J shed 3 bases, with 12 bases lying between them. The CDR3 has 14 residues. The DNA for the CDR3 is TGTGCCAGAAAAAAAGCACAGGACACCGGGGAGCTGTTTTTT. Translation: CARKKAQDTGELFF.

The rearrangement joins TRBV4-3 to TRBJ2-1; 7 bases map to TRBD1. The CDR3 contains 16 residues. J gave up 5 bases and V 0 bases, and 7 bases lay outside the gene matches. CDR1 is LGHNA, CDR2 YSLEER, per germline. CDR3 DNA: TGCGCCAGCAGCCAAGAGAGGTGGGACAGAAACAATGAGCAGTTCTTC. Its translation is CASSQERWDRNNEQFF.

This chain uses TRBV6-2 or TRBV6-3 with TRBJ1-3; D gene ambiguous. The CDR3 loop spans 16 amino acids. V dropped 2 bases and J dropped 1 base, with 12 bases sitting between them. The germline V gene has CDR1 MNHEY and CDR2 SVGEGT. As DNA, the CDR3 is TGTGCCAGCAGTTACGGGCAGCTTACGTCTGGAAACACCATATATTTT. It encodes CASSYGQLTSGNTIYF.

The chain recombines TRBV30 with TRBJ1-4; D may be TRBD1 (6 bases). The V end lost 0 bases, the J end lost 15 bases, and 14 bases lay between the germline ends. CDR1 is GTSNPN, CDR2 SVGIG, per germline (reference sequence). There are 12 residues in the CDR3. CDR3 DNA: TGTGCCTGGAGTGTACTGGGACATAGCGTGTTTTTT. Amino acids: CAWSVLGHSVFF.

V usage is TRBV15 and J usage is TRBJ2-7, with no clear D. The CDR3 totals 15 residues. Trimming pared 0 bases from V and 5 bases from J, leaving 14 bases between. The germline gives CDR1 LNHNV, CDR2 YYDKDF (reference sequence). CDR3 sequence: CATSRDLTRTNEQYF. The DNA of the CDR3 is TGTGCCACCAGCAGAGATCTAACCCGCACGAACGAGCAGTACTTC. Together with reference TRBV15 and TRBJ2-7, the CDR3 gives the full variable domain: DAMVIQNPRYQVTQFGKPVTLSCSQTLNHNVMYWYQQKSSQAPKLLFHYYDKDFNNEADTPDNFQSRRPNTSFCFLDIRSPGLGDTAMYLCATSRDLTRTNEQYFGPGTRLTVT.

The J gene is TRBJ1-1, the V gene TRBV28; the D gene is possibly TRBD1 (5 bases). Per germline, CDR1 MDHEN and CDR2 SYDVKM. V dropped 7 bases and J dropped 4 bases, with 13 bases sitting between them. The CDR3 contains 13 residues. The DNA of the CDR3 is TGTGCCAGCAAGGTTAGGGGTCCCACTGAAGCTTTCTTT. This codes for CASKVRGPTEAFF.

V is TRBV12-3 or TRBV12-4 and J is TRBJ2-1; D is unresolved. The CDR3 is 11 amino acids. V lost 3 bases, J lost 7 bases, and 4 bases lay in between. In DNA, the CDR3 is TGTGCCAGCAGTTTCCTTAATGAGCAGTTCTTC. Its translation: CASSFLNEQFF.

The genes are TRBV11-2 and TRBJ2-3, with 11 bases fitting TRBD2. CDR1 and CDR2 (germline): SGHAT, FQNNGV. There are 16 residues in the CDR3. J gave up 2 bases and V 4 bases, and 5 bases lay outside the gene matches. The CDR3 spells CASSSGTSGHTDTQYF. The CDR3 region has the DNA TGTGCCAGCAGCTCCGGGACTAGCGGCCACACAGATACGCAGTATTTT.

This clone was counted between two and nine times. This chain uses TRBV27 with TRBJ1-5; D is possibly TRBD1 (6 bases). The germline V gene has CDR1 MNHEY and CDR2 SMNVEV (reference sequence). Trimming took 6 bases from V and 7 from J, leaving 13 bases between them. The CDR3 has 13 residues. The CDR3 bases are TGTGCCAGCAGCTCACAGGGCCGACAGCCCCAGCATTTT. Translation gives CASSSQGRQPQHF.